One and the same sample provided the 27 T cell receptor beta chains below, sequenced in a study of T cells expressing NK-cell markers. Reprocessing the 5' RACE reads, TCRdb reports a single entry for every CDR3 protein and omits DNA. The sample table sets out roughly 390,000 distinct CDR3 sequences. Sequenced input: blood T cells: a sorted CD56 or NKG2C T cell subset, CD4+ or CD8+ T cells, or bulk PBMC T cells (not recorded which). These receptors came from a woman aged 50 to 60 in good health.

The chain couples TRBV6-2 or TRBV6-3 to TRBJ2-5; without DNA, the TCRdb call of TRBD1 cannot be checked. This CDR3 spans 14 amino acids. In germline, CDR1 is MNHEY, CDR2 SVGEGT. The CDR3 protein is CASEPQGGVGTQYF.

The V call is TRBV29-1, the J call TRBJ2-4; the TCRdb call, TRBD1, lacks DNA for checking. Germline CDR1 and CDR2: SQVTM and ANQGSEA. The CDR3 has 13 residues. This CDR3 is CSVGQGQQNIQYF.

The CDR3: CASKRGSGETQYF. This rearrangement joins TRBV5-1 to TRBJ2-5; checking the TCRdb D call of TRBD2 is not possible without DNA. The CDR3 is 13 residues long. Germline values: CDR1 SGHRS, CDR2 YFSETQ.

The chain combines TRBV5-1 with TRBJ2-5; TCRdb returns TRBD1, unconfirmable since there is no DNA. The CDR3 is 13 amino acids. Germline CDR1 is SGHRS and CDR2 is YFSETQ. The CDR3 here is CASSLRAGETQYF. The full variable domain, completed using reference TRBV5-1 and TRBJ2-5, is KAGVTQTPRYLIKTRGQQVTLSCSPISGHRSVSWYQQTPGQGLQFLFEYFSETQRNKGNFPGRFSGRQFSNSRSEMNVSTLELGDSALYLCASSLRAGETQYFGPGTRLLVL.

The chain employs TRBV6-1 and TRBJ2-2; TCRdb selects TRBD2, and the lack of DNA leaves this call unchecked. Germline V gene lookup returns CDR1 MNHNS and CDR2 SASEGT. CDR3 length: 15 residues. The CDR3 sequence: CASSASGRTTGELFF.

The CDR3 sequence: CASSLGQAGGNTEAFF. The rearrangement joins TRBV11-1 to TRBJ1-1; TCRdb indicates TRBD1, and absent DNA this call remains unverified. Germline-derived CDR1 and CDR2 are SGHAT and FQDESV (reference sequence). The CDR3 is made up of 16 amino acids.

This chain's CDR3 is CASEATGSGEQYF. The chain combines TRBV5-1 with TRBJ2-7; there is no DNA to check the TCRdb D call of TRBD1. Germline assignment: CDR1 SGHRS and CDR2 YFSETQ. CDR3 length equals 13 residues.

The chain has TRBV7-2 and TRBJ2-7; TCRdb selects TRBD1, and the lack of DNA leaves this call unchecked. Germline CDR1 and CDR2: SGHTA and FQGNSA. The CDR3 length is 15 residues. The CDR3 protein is CASSLGGTPAYEQYF.

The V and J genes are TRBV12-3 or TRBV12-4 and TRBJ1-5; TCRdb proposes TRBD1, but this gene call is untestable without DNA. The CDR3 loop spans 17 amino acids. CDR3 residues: CASSLGTVGRSSQPQHF.

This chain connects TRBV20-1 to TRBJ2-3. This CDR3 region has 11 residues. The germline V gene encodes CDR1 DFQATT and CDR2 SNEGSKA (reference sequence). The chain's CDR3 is CSATRKDTQYF.

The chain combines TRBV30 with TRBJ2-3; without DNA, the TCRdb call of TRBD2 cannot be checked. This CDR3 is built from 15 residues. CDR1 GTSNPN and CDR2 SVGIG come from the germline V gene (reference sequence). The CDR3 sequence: CAWSVLGGEADTQYF.

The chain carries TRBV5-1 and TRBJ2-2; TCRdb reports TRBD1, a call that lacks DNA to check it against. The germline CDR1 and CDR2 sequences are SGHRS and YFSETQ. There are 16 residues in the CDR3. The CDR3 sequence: CASGIRTGTDTGELFF.

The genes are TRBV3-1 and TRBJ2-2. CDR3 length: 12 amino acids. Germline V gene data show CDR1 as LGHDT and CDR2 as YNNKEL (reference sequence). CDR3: CASLGVTGELFF.

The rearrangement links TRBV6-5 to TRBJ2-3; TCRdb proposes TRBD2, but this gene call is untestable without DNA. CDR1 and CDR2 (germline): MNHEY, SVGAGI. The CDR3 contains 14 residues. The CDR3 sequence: CASRASALTDTQYF.

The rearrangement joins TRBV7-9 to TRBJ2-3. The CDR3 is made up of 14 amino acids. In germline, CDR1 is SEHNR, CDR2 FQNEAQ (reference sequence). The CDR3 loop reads CASSLPGRTDTQYF.

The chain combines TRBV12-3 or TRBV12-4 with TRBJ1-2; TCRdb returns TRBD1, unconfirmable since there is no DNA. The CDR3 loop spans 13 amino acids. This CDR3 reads CASSSTGLYGYTF.

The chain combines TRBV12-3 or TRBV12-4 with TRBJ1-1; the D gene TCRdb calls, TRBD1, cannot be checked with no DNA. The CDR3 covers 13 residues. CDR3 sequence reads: CASSLGQGIQAFF.

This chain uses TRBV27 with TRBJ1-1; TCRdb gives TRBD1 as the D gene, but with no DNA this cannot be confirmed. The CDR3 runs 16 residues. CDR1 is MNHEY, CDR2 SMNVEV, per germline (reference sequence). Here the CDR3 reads CASSTYLTGMNTEAFF.

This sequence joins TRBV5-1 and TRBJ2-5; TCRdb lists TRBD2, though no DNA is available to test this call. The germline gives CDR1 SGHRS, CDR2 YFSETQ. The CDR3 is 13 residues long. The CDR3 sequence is CASSPESGETQYF.

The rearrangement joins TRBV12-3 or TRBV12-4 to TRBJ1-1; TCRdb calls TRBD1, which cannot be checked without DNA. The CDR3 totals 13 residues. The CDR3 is CASQAGGNTEAFF.

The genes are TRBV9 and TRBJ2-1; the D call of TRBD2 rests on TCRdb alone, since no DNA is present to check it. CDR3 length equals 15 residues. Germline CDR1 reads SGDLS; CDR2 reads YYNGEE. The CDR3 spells CASSASSGTRGEQFF.

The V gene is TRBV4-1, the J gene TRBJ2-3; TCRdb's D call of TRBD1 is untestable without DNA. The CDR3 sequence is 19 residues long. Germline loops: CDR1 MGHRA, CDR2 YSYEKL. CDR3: CASSQERTSGGRGTDTQYF.

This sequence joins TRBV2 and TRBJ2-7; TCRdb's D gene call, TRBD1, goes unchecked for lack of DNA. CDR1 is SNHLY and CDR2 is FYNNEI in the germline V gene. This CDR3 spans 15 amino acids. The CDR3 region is CASRGTRGRPYEQYF. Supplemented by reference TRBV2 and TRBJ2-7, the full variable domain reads EPEVTQTPSHQVTQMGQEVILRCVPISNHLYFYWYRQILGQKVEFLVSFYNNEISEKSEIFDDQFSVERPDGSNFTLKIRSTKLEDSAMYFCASRGTRGRPYEQYFGPGTRLTVT.

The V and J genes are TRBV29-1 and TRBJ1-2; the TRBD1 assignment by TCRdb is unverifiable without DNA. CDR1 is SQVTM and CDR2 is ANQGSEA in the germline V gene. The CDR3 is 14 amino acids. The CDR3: CSVGGPLRTGGYTF. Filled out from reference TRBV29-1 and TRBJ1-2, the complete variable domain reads SAVISQKPSRDICQRGTSLTIQCQVDSQVTMMFWYRQQPGQSLTLIATANQGSEATYESGFVIDKFPISRPNLTFSTLTVSNMSPEDSSIYLCSVGGPLRTGGYTFGSGTRLTVV.

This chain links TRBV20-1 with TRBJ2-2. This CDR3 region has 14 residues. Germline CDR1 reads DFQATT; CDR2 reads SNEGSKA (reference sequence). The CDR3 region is CSASLRATTGELFF.

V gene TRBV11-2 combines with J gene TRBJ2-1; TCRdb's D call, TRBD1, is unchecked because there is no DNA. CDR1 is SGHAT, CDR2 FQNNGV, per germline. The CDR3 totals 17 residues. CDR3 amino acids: CASSLSVRGTGNNEQFF.

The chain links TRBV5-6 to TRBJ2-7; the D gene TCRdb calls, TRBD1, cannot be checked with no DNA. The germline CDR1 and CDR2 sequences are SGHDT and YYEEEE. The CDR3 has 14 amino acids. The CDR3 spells CASSPGDGSYEQYF.